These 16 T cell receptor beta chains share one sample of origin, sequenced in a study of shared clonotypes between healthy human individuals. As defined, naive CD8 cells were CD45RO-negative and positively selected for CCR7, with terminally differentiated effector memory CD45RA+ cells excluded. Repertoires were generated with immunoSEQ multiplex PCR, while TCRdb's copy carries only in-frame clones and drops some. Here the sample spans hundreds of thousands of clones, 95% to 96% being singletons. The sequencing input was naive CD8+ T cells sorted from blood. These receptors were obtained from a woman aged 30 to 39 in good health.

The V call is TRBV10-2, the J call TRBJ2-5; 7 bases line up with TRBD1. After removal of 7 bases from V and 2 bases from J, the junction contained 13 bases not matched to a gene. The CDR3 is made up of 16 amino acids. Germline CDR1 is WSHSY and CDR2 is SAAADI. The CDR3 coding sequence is TGCGCCAGCACCAAAATCCGGGACAGCAAACAAGAGACCCAGTACTTC. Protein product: CASTKIRDSKQETQYF.

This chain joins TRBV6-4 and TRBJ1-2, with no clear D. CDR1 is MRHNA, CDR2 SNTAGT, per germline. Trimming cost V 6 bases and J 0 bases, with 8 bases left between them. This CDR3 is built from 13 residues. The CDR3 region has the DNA TGTGCCAGCAGCGAAGGGTCTAACTATGGCTACACCTTC. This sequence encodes CASSEGSNYGYTF.

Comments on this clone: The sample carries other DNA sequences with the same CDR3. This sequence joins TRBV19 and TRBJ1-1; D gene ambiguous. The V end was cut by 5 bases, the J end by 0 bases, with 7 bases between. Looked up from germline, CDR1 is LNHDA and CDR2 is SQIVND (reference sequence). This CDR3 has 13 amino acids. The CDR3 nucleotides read TGTGCCAGTAGTCCTGGAGTGAACACTGAAGCTTTCTTT. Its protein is CASSPGVNTEAFF. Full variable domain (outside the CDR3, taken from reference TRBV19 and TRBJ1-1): DGGITQSPKYLFRKEGQNVTLSCEQNLNHDAMYWYRQDPGQGLRLIYYSQIVNDFQKGDIAEGYSVSREKKESFPLTVTSAQKNPTAFYLCASSPGVNTEAFFGQGTRLTVV.

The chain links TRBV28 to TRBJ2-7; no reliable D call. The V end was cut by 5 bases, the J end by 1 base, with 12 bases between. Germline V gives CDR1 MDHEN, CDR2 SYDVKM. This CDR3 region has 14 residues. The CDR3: CASSDFATSYEQYF. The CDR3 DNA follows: TGTGCCAGCAGTGATTTTGCGACATCCTACGAGCAGTACTTC.

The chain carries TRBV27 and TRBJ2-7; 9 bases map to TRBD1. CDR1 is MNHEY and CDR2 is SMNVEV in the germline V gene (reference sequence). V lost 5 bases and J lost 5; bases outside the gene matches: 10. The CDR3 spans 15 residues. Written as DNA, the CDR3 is TGTGCCAGCAGTGGACTTCCGGGACAGGGCAACGAGCAGTACTTC. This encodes CASSGLPGQGNEQYF.

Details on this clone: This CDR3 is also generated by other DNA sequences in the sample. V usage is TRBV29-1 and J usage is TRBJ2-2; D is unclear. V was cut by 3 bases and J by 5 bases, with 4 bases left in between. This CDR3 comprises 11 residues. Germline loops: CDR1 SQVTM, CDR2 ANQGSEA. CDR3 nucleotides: TGCAGCGTTGAGAGGACCGGGGAGCTGTTTTTT. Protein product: CSVERTGELFF.

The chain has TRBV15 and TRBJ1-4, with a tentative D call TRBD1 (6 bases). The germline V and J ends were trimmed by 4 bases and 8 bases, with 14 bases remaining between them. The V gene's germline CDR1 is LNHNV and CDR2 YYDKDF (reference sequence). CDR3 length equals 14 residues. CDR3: CATSTGTMREKLFF. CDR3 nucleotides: TGTGCCACCAGCACCGGGACAATGCGCGAAAAACTGTTTTTT.

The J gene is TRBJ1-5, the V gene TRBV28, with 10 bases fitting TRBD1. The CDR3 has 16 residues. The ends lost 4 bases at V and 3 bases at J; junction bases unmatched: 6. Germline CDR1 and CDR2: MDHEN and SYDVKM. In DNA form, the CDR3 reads TGTGCCAGCAGTTATACCGGGACAGGGGCCAATCAGCCCCAGCATTTT. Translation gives CASSYTGTGANQPQHF.

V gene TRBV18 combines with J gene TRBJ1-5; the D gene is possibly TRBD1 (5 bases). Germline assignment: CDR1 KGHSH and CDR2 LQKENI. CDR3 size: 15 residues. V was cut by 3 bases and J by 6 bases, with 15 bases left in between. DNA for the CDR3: TGTGCCAGCTCACCCGTCAGGGTTTTGTTTCAGCCCCAGCATTTT. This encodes CASSPVRVLFQPQHF.

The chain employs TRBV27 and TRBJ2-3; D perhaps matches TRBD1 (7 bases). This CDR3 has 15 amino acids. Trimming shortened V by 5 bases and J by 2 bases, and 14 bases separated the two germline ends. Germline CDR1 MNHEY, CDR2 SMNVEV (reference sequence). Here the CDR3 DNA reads TGTGCCAGCAGTCAGGGGGGTACCCCCACAGATACGCAGTATTTT. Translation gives CASSQGGTPTDTQYF.

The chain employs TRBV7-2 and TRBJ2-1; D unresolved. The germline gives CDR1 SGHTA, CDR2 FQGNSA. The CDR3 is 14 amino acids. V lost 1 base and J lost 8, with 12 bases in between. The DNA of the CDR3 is TGTGCCAGCAGCTTAGTCCCGGGCGGAGATGAGCAGTTCTTC. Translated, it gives CASSLVPGGDEQFF.

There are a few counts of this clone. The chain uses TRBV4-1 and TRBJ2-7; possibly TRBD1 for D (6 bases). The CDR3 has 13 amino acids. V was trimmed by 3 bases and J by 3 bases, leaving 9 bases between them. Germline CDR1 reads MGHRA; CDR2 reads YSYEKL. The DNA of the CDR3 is TGCGCCAGCAGCCAGGAGACAGGCTACGAGCAGTACTTC. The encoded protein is CASSQETGYEQYF.

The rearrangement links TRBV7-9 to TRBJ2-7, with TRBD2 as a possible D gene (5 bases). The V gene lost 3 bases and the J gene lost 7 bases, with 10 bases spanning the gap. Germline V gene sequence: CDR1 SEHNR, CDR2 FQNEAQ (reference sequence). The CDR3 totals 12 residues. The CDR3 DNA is TGTGCCAGCAGCTTCGGGAAGAGTGAGCAGTACTTC. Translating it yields CASSFGKSEQYF.

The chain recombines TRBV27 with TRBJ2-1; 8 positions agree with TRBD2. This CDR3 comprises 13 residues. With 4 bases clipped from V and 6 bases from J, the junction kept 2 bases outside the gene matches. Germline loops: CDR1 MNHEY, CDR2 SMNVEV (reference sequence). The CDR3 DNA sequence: TGTGCCAGCAGTTCGGGAGGGGTCAATGAGCAGTTCTTC. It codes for CASSSGGVNEQFF.

CDR3 in DNA: TGCGCCAGCAGCCAAGATTATGGGGTGGCCGAAGCTTTCTTT. Encoded protein: CASSQDYGVAEAFF. The chain employs TRBV4-1 and TRBJ1-1; unclear D gene. Germline V lookup: CDR1 MGHRA, CDR2 YSYEKL. This CDR3 contains 14 residues. Trimming pared 0 bases from V and 8 bases from J, leaving 13 bases between.

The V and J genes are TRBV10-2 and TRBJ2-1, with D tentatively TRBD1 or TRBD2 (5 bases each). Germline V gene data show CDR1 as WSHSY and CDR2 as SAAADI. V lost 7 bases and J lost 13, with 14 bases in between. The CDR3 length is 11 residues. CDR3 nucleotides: TGCGCCAGCACCTGGGACGGCGCACAGTTCTTC. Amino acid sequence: CASTWDGAQFF.